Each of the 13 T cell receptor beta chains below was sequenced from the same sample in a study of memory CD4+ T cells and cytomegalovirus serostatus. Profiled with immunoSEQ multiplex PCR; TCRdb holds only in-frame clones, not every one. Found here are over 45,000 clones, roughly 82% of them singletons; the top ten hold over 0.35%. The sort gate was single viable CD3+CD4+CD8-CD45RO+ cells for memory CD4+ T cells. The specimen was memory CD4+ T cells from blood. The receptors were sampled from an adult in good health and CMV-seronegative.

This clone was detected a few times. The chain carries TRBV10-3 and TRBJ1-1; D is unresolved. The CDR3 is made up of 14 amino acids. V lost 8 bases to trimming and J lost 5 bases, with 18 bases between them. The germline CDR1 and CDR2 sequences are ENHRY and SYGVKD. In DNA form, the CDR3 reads TGTGCCATCGGGTCGACTCGTGGAGGGACTGAAGCTTTCTTT. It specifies CAIGSTRGGTEAFF.

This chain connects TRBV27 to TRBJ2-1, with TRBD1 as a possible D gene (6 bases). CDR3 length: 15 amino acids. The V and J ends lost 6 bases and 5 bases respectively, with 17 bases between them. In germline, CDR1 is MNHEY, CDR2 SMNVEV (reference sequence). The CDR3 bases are TGTGCCAGCAGGGAATACAGGGTTCGAAACAATGAGCAGTTCTTC. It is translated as CASREYRVRNNEQFF.

This CDR3 is CASSQDRGAGGYTF. CDR3 sequence (DNA): TGCGCCAGCAGCCAAGATAGGGGCGCAGGAGGCTACACCTTC. V gene TRBV4-1 combines with J gene TRBJ1-2; perhaps TRBD1 as D (5 bases). This CDR3 has 14 residues. Germline values: CDR1 MGHRA, CDR2 YSYEKL. Trimming shortened V by 0 bases and J by 8 bases, and 13 bases separated the two germline ends.

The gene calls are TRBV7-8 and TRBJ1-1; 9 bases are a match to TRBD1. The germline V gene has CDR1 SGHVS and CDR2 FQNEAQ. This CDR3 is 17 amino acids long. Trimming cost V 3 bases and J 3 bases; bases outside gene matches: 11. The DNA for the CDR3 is TGTGCCAGCAGCTTCACCGGGACAGGGTATTGGGACACTGAAGCTTTCTTT. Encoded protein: CASSFTGTGYWDTEAFF.

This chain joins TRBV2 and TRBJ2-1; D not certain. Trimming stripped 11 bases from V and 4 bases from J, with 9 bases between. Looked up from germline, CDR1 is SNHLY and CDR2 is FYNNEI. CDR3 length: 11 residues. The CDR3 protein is CAGGVYNEQFF. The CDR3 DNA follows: TGTGCCGGTGGGGTGTACAATGAGCAGTTCTTC.

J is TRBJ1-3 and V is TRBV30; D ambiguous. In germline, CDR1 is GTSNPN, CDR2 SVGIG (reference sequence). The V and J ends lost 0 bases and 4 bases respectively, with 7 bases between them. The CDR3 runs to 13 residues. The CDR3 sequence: CAWSVHGGNTIYF. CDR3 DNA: TGTGCCTGGAGTGTACACGGGGGAAACACCATATATTTT.

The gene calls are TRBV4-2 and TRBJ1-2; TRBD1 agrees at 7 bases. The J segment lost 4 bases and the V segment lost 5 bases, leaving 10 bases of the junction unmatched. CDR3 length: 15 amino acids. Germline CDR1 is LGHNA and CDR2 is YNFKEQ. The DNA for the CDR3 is TGTGCCAGCAGCTACACCGGACAGGAGAGCTATGGCTACACCTTC. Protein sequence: CASSYTGQESYGYTF.

This CDR3 reads CASSFFSGGGNEQFF. The CDR3 DNA sequence: TGTGCCAGTAGTTTCTTCAGCGGGGGGGGTAATGAGCAGTTCTTC. The chain joins TRBV19 to TRBJ2-1; 10 nucleotides match TRBD2. V lost 5 bases and J lost 7; bases outside the gene matches: 8. This CDR3 region has 15 residues. Germline CDR1 LNHDA, CDR2 SQIVND (reference sequence).

As DNA, the CDR3 is TGTGCCAGCAGCTTACTCAGATTCTATGGCTACACCTTC. It encodes CASSLLRFYGYTF. The chain combines TRBV7-2 with TRBJ1-2; D unresolved. Germline-derived CDR1 and CDR2 are SGHTA and FQGNSA. V was clipped by 2 bases and J by 4 bases, with 8 bases between them. The CDR3 totals 13 residues.

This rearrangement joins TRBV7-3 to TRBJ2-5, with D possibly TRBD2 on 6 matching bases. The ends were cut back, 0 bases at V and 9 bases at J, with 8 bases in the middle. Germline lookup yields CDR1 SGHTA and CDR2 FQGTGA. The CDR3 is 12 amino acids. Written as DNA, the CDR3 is TGTGCCAGCAGCTTAACCGGGGGACCCCAGTACTTC. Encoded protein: CASSLTGGPQYF.

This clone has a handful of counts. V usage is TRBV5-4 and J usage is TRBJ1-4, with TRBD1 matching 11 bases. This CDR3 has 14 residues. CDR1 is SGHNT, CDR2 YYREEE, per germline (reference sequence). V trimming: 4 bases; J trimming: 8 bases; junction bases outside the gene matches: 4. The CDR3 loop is CASSPDRGQEKLFF. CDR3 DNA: TGTGCCAGCAGCCCGGACAGGGGGCAGGAAAAACTGTTTTTT. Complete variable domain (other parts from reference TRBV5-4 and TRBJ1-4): ETGVTQSPTHLIKTRGQQVTLRCSSQSGHNTVSWYQQALGQGPQFIFQYYREEENGRGNFPPRFSGLQFPNYSSELNVNALELDDSALYLCASSPDRGQEKLFFGSGTQLSVL.

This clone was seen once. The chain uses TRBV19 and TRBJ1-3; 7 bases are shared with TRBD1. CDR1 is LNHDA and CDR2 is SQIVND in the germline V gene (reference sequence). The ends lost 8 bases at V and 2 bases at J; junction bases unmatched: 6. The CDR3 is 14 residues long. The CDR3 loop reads CASRHQGAGNTIYF. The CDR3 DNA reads TGTGCCAGTCGACATCAGGGGGCTGGAAACACCATATATTTT.

The CDR3 DNA is TGTGCCAGCAGCTTATCCGACGGGGGCGGGGAGACCCAGTACTTC. It encodes CASSLSDGGGETQYF. The chain joins TRBV11-2 to TRBJ2-5, with D possibly called TRBD1 or TRBD2 (6 bases each). The germline V gene encodes CDR1 SGHAT and CDR2 FQNNGV. This CDR3 is 15 amino acids long. V was shortened by 2 bases and J by 5 bases, with 15 bases between the two germline ends.